This record looks at one T cell receptor beta chain sequence and its context. Its specificity is not known. This CDR3 has 11 amino acids. The germline V and J ends were trimmed by 6 bases and 9 bases, with 10 bases remaining between them. Germline V gene data show CDR1 as MNHNY and CDR2 as SVGAGI (reference sequence). The sample comes from a study of shared clonotypes between healthy human individuals. Study results and caveats: Shared clonotypes across all four donors exceeded non-shared ones in generation probability. Several donors had roughly 5.2% of their naive CD4 clonotypes in common.

Data came from immunoSEQ multiplex PCR; TCRdb stores just in-frame clones and leaves some out. The profile shows 1.6 million or so clones, 97% to 99% of them singletons. This rearrangement joins TRBV6-6 to TRBJ2-3, with D uncertain. This TCR was sampled from a man aged 25-45 years in good health. The source material was naive CD4+ T cells sorted from blood. This sample's subset: CD45RA+ positively selected. In DNA, the CDR3 is TGTGCCAGCAGCGACGGCATCACGCAGTATTTT. It yields the protein CASSDGITQYF.